This T cell receptor (beta chain) was identified in a study of cytomegalovirus exposure and HLA in healthy donors. Comments on this clone: One end of the junction is discordant with germline, which a read error may explain.

60 Vbeta and 13 Jbeta primers were used in PCR. Profiling relied on immunoSEQ multiplex PCR, and the TCRdb table lists in-frame clones only, not all of them. The sample contains fewer than 120,000 clones, over 60% of which appear only once. Germline CDR1 and CDR2: SGHRS and YFSETQ. The CDR3 has 23 residues. The chain uses TRBV5-1 and TRBJ2-3; TRBD2 agrees at 9 bases. The clonotype comes from a woman in her sixties or seventies in good health and CMV-seropositive. Material for sequencing was PBMCs. CDR3 DNA: TGCGCCAGCAGCACGCCGGGGCGGGAGGGCCAGTTTCGGGAACACTACAGCACATATACGCAGTATTTT. Its protein product is CASSTPGREGQFREHYSTYTQYF.